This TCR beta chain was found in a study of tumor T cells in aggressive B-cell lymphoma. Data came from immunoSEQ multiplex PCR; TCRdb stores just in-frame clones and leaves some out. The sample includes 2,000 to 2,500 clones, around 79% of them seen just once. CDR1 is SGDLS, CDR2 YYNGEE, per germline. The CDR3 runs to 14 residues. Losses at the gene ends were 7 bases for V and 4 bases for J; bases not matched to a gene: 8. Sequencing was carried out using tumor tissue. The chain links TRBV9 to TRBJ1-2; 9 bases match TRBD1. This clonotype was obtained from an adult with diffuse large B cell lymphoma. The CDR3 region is CASRGTGSFYGYTF. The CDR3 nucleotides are TGTGCCAGCCGGGGGACAGGGTCCTTCTATGGCTACACCTTC.